A single T cell receptor (beta chain) is shown here with its context. Germline V lookup: CDR1 MRHNA, CDR2 SNTAGT. The CDR3 has 13 residues. Each CDR3 protein gets one entry in TCRdb, which reprocessed the 5' RACE reads and gives no DNA. The sample table sets out about 440,000 distinct CDR3 sequences. The record originates from a study of T cells expressing NK-cell markers. Sequencing was done on a sample of blood T cells: a sorted CD56 or NKG2C T cell subset, CD4+ or CD8+ T cells, or bulk PBMC T cells (not recorded which). The chain links TRBV6-4 to TRBJ2-3. The source is a woman aged 18 to 69 in good health. The CDR3 region is CASSDSTEDTQYF.